This TCR beta chain was identified during a study of T cells in Graves' hyperthyroidism and ophthalmopathy. Study findings and constraints: The blood repertoire included most of the expanded thyroid clonotypes above 0.001.

The germline V gene encodes CDR1 WSHSY and CDR2 SAAADI. The CDR3 covers 15 residues. V lost 0 bases, J lost 5 bases, and 13 bases lay in between. Disease duration was under 3 months in the ophthalmopathy patients, who also had a Clinical Activity Score of at least 3 and a NOSPECS grade of at least 4. Orbital computed tomography, thyroid ultrasound, serum thyroxine and TRAb, and clinical symptoms together informed the diagnoses. This clonotype was counted at least ten times. Its antigen is unknown. The source material, RNA transcripts, was used to amplify TCR beta CDR3 regions. An initial round of RT-PCR targeting the TCR CDR3 relied on the HTBI primer set. MiXCR was run by TCRdb on the multiplex PCR reads, yielding one entry per CDR3 protein. The sample lists around 520,000 distinct CDR3 sequences, around a quarter occurring once.

The receptor was isolated from a woman aged 25 to 45 with Graves' ophthalmopathy. Sequences were obtained from blood. The chain links TRBV10-2 to TRBJ2-5; D is unresolved. The CDR3 protein is CASSESTRLDETQYF. The CDR3 DNA reads as TGCGCCAGCAGTGAGTCGACTCGGTTAGACGAGACCCAGTACTTC.